This TCR beta chain comes out of a study of shared clonotypes between healthy human individuals. Clones were read by immunoSEQ multiplex PCR, and TCRdb kept only the in-frame ones, dropping some. The sample consists of about 2.1 million clones, over 85% of them appearing once. Comment on this clone: Its antigen is still unknown.

V was clipped by 6 bases and J by 8 bases, with 8 bases between them. The CDR3 runs 11 residues. CDR1 is SNHLY, CDR2 FYNNEI, per germline. General study findings and limits: Naive subsets tended to show greater estimated richness than memory subsets. Among donors, sharing of clonotypes was expected to be affected by sequencing depth. Clonotype sharing across a few donors was observed for around 5% of naive CD4 clonotypes. Large depth notwithstanding, sorted-subset sequencing proved incomplete by rarefaction.

Only CD45RO-negative cells positively selected for CCR7 counted as naive CD8 cells, so terminally differentiated effector memory CD45RA+ cells were excluded. The sequence was obtained from a man younger than 35 in good health. Some clones in this sample may be carry-over from other donors' samples. Material for sequencing was naive CD8+ T cells from PBMCs. The gene calls are TRBV2 and TRBJ1-5, with D unclear. The CDR3 reads CASSSSEPQHF. In DNA form, the CDR3 reads TGTGCCAGCAGCTCCAGTGAGCCCCAGCATTTT.